A single sample gave rise to the 28 T cell receptor beta chains below, sequenced in a study of cytomegalovirus exposure and HLA in healthy donors listed by TCRdb under 2017. Libraries were built with the immunoSEQ multiplex PCR assay. For the multiplex PCR, a mixture combining 60 forward primers for TCR Vbeta segments and 13 reverse primers for TCR Jbeta segments was used. This is the immuneACCESS table as TCRdb keeps it, with only in-frame sequences that have V and J called. A part of the clones is gone; compared with another copy, unresolved V genes explain less than half, and the rest is unexplained. For this sample there are 150,000 to 200,000 clones; approximately 84% appear just once. The biggest ten clones account for 0.38% of the sample. Specimen: PBMCs. These receptors were obtained from a boy aged 2-15 years in good health and CMV-seronegative.

The rearrangement joins TRBV21-1 to TRBJ2-2; the D call TRBD1 from the table was never checked on the DNA. TRBV21-1 is annotated as a pseudogene. This CDR3 is built from 16 residues. The CDR3 nucleotides read TGTGCCAGCAGCAAAGGGGGGACAGTAACCACCGGGGAGCTGTTTTTT. It codes for CASSKGGTVTTGELFF.

The gene calls are TRBV28 and TRBJ1-2; possibly TRBD1 for D (5 bases). The CDR3 has 13 residues. Trimming took 6 bases from V and 0 from J, leaving 8 bases between them. Germline-derived CDR1 and CDR2 are MDHEN and SYDVKM. CDR3 DNA: TGTGCCAGCAGACCGACAGCTAACTATGGCTACACCTTC. This translates into CASRPTANYGYTF.

This chain uses TRBV27 with TRBJ2-7; D possibly corresponds to TRBD2 (6 bases). CDR1 and CDR2 from the germline V gene are MNHEY and SMNVEV (reference sequence). The CDR3 spans 16 residues. Deletions cut 2 bases from V and 1 base from J, with 15 bases between. In DNA, the CDR3 is TGTGCCAGCAGTTTAAATGGCGGGACGGTATCCTACGAGCAGTACTTC. Translated, it gives CASSLNGGTVSYEQYF.

The rearrangement uses TRBV5-1 and TRBJ2-1; tentatively, D is TRBD2 (6 bases). CDR3 length: 16 residues. V shed 3 bases and J shed 3 bases, with 16 bases lying between them. The germline V gene encodes CDR1 SGHRS and CDR2 YFSETQ. As DNA, the CDR3 is TGCGCCAGCAGCTCCTCCCTCGGGACTTACTACAATGAGCAGTTCTTC. This translates into CASSSSLGTYYNEQFF.

The rearrangement links TRBV4-1 to TRBJ2-1, with D tentatively TRBD2 (5 bases). Trimming took 1 base from V and 0 from J, leaving 10 bases between them. From germline, CDR1 is MGHRA and CDR2 YSYEKL. This CDR3 is 16 amino acids long. CDR3 coding DNA: TGCGCCAGCAGCCAAGTGGACTTAACCTCCTACAATGAGCAGTTCTTC. This translates into CASSQVDLTSYNEQFF.

The chain links TRBV5-1 to TRBJ2-3, with 8 bases fitting TRBD2. The CDR3 extends over 17 amino acids. CDR1 and CDR2 (germline): SGHRS, YFSETQ. The junction had 9 bases not matched to a gene; V was cut back by 0 bases and J by 3 bases. In DNA, the CDR3 is TGCGCCAGCAGCTTGGCGCTAGCGGGTCCGATTACAGATACGCAGTATTTT. Protein sequence: CASSLALAGPITDTQYF.

The chain employs TRBV7-9 and TRBJ1-1; 8 positions match TRBD1. The CDR3 totals 14 residues. V gave up 6 bases and J gave up 6 bases; unmatched junction bases: 9. Germline V gene lookup returns CDR1 SEHNR and CDR2 FQNEAQ (reference sequence). The CDR3 here is CASSSRTGWAEAFF. The DNA for the CDR3 is TGTGCCAGCAGTTCTAGGACAGGGTGGGCTGAAGCTTTCTTT.

The chain links TRBV15 to TRBJ1-4; no clear D gene. Trimming removed 5 bases at V and 0 bases at J, with 13 bases between. Per the germline V gene, CDR1 is LNHNV and CDR2 is YYDKDF (reference sequence). This CDR3 contains 16 residues. DNA of the CDR3: TGTGCCACCAGCCAAGACTCTTGGACAACTAATGAAAAACTGTTTTTT. It translates to CATSQDSWTTNEKLFF. The entire variable domain, with the rest obtained from reference TRBV15 and TRBJ1-4, is as follows: DAMVIQNPRYQVTQFGKPVTLSCSQTLNHNVMYWYQQKSSQAPKLLFHYYDKDFNNEADTPDNFQSRRPNTSFCFLDIRSPGLGDTAMYLCATSQDSWTTNEKLFFGSGTQLSVL.

V gene TRBV27 combines with J gene TRBJ2-2, with TRBD2 as a possible D gene (6 bases). Germline V CDR1 and CDR2: MNHEY, SMNVEV (reference sequence). The CDR3 length is 14 residues. Trimming shortened V by 1 base and J by 6 bases, and 9 bases separated the two germline ends. The DNA for the CDR3 is TGTGCCAGCAGTTTATGGGGGGAAGCCGGGGAGCTGTTTTTT. Encoded protein: CASSLWGEAGELFF.

The chain recombines TRBV7-6 with TRBJ2-2; 9 positions match TRBD1. The junction had 6 bases not matched to a gene; V was cut back by 5 bases and J by 5 bases. Germline-derived CDR1 and CDR2 are SGHVS and FNYEAQ. There are 15 residues in the CDR3. The DNA of the CDR3 is TGTGCCAGCAGCCCCACAGGGGGCAGGACCGGGGAGCTGTTTTTT. Translated: CASSPTGGRTGELFF.

The chain carries TRBV6-4 and TRBJ2-3, with TRBD1 identical over 10 bases. Trimming cost V 6 bases and J 8 bases; bases outside gene matches: 5. CDR3 length: 13 residues. From germline, CDR1 is MRHNA and CDR2 SNTAGT. CDR3 DNA: TGTGCCAGCAGCGACAGGGGGCTAGGTACGCAGTATTTT. It translates to CASSDRGLGTQYF.

For the CDR3, the DNA is TGCGCCAGCAGTGAGTCTGGCATCTCTGGGGCCAACGTCCTGACTTTC. This sequence encodes CASSESGISGANVLTF. The chain couples TRBV10-1 to TRBJ2-6, with D hard to call. This CDR3 has 16 residues. Trimming cost V 0 bases and J 0 bases, with 6 bases left between them. Germline assignment: CDR1 WNHNN and CDR2 SYGVQD (reference sequence).

The chain couples TRBV5-1 to TRBJ1-3; 9 bases agree with TRBD1. The CDR3 is made up of 15 amino acids. Germline trimming cut 0 bases from V and 11 bases from J; bases unmatched to any gene: 9. From germline, CDR1 is SGHRS and CDR2 YFSETQ. The CDR3 region is CASSLEGTGRGAIYF. The CDR3 DNA reads as TGCGCCAGCAGCTTGGAAGGGACAGGGAGGGGCGCCATATATTTT.

The rearrangement uses TRBV30 and TRBJ2-5; D is unclear. The closer fit of TRBJ2-7 to the DNA end suggests the J call may be wrong. The CDR3 covers 12 residues. Germline-derived CDR1 and CDR2 are GTSNPN and SVGIG (reference sequence). CDR3 bases: TGTGCCTGGAGGAAGAATACCTACGAGCAGTACTTC. This codes for CAWRKNTYEQYF.

This chain uses TRBV18 with TRBJ2-3; 9 positions match TRBD1. Germline loops: CDR1 KGHSH, CDR2 LQKENI. The CDR3 contains 15 residues. The V gene end was trimmed by 4 bases and the J gene end by 5 bases; junction bases not matched to a gene: 7. CDR3 bases: TGTGCCAGCTCACTACGACAGGGGGTCGGAGATACGCAGTATTTT. Protein: CASSLRQGVGDTQYF. The complete variable domain, with remaining parts taken from reference TRBV18 and TRBJ2-3, reads NAGVMQNPRHLVRRRGQEARLRCSPMKGHSHVYWYRQLPEEGLKFMVYLQKENIIDESGMPKERFSAEFPKEGPSILRIQQVVRGDSAAYFCASSLRQGVGDTQYFGPGTRLTVL.

CDR3 nucleotides: TGTGCCAGCAGCACGGGTAGGGGGGGAAAGACCCAGTACTTC. This gives the protein CASSTGRGGKTQYF. The chain couples TRBV11-2 to TRBJ2-5; possible D gene TRBD2, 7 bases. V gave up 5 bases and J gave up 6 bases, with 16 bases separating them. The V gene's germline CDR1 is SGHAT and CDR2 FQNNGV. The CDR3 has 14 amino acids.

The chain uses TRBV6-5 and TRBJ2-7; 11 bases map to TRBD2. In germline, CDR1 is MNHEY, CDR2 SVGAGI. V trimming: 0 bases; J trimming: 3 bases; junction bases outside the gene matches: 1. This CDR3 has 15 residues. The CDR3 DNA follows: TGTGCCAGCAGTTACTCCGGGACTAGCGGCTACGAGCAGTACTTC. Translated, it gives CASSYSGTSGYEQYF.

V usage is TRBV7-6 and J usage is TRBJ1-1; D unresolved. This CDR3 is built from 13 residues. Germline V CDR1 and CDR2: SGHVS, FNYEAQ. Trimming left V 5 bases short and J 4 bases short, with 11 bases between. CDR3 in amino acids: CASSPGLGTEAFF. The DNA of the CDR3 is TGTGCCAGCAGCCCCGGGTTGGGCACTGAAGCTTTCTTT.

The gene calls are TRBV6-5 and TRBJ1-1; 10 bases match TRBD1. Germline V gives CDR1 MNHEY, CDR2 SVGAGI. The CDR3 loop spans 12 amino acids. With V trimmed by 6 bases and J by 12 bases, 7 bases remained unmatched. The CDR3 DNA follows: TGTGCCAGCAGGACAAGACAGGGGGCATCTTTCTTT. This codes for CASRTRQGASFF.

The V gene is TRBV7-2, the J gene TRBJ1-5, with a weak D call TRBD1 (6 bases). With 3 bases removed from V and 1 base from J, the gap between germline ends came to 7 bases. This CDR3 region has 14 residues. Germline CDR1 is SGHTA and CDR2 is FQGNSA. The chain's CDR3 is CASSFGQSNQPQHF. The CDR3 DNA reads TGTGCCAGCAGCTTTGGACAGAGCAATCAGCCCCAGCATTTT.

The gene calls are TRBV18 and TRBJ1-3; D ambiguous. The CDR3 is 13 amino acids. V gave up 5 bases and J gave up 4 bases, with 9 bases separating them. CDR1 is KGHSH and CDR2 is LQKENI in the germline V gene. The CDR3 protein is CASSLEGGNTIYF. The DNA of the CDR3 is TGTGCCAGCTCATTGGAGGGAGGAAACACCATATATTTT.

The chain has TRBV5-1 and TRBJ2-1; no clear D. Trimming stripped 1 base from V and 6 bases from J, with 8 bases between. This CDR3 has 13 amino acids. Germline lookup yields CDR1 SGHRS and CDR2 YFSETQ. CDR3 region: CASSLRLLNEQFF. CDR3 DNA: TGCGCCAGCAGCTTGCGTCTACTCAATGAGCAGTTCTTC.

The CDR3: CASSLGLAGGSYNEQFF. The CDR3 DNA sequence: TGTGCCAGCAGCCTCGGACTAGCGGGAGGCTCCTACAATGAGCAGTTCTTC. The chain has TRBV7-8 and TRBJ2-1, with TRBD2 matching 14 bases. Trimming removed 5 bases from V and 0 bases from J; junction bases left unmatched: 3. This CDR3 spans 17 amino acids. Germline V CDR1 and CDR2: SGHVS, FQNEAQ.

The chain couples TRBV11-3 to TRBJ2-5, with D perhaps TRBD1 (5 bases). This CDR3 contains 18 residues. Germline V CDR1 and CDR2: SGHNT, YENEEA. The V gene lost 6 bases and the J gene lost 4 bases, with 27 bases spanning the gap. The CDR3: CASSTDLKTAYDIETQYF. CDR3 coding DNA: TGTGCCAGCAGTACGGACCTAAAGACAGCCTACGACATAGAGACCCAGTACTTC.

In its sample, this clone was seen once. V usage is TRBV5-4 and J usage is TRBJ2-1; TRBD2 matches at 10 bases. This CDR3 is 17 amino acids long. The V gene's germline CDR1 is SGHNT and CDR2 YYREEE (reference sequence). Losses at the gene ends were 4 bases for V and 9 bases for J; bases not matched to a gene: 16. In DNA, the CDR3 is TGTGCCAGCAGCCGGGGGGAGTGGAGCGGGAGGGCCGGTGAGCAGTTCTTC. Amino acids: CASSRGEWSGRAGEQFF.

With regard to this clone: Germline is not matched at one junction end, which may reflect a read error. The chain has TRBV7-9 and TRBJ1-1; 8 nucleotides match TRBD1. Per the germline V gene, CDR1 is SEHNR and CDR2 is FQNEAQ (reference sequence). The CDR3 runs to 12 residues. For the CDR3, the DNA is TGTTCCAGCAGCCCTAGACAGGGGAGGCCTTTCTTT. Its translation is CSSSPRQGRPFF.

The genes are TRBV6-6 and TRBJ1-2; the D gene is possibly TRBD1 (6 bases). The CDR3 is 15 amino acids. V dropped 2 bases and J dropped 0 bases, with 10 bases sitting between them. Per germline, CDR1 MNHNY and CDR2 SVGAGI (reference sequence). The CDR3 DNA is TGTGCCAGCAGTTACGTCCAGGGGCCTAACTATGGCTACACCTTC. Protein sequence: CASSYVQGPNYGYTF.

This rearrangement joins TRBV5-4 to TRBJ1-1; 9 nucleotides agree with TRBD1. The V gene end was trimmed by 3 bases and the J gene end by 6 bases; junction bases not matched to a gene: 6. The CDR3 is made up of 14 amino acids. From germline, CDR1 is SGHNT and CDR2 YYREEE (reference sequence). CDR3 in DNA: TGTGCCAGCAGCTGGGACAGGGTTGGGGCTGAAGCTTTCTTT. Residues: CASSWDRVGAEAFF. The whole variable domain, remainder taken from reference TRBV5-4 and TRBJ1-1, is ETGVTQSPTHLIKTRGQQVTLRCSSQSGHNTVSWYQQALGQGPQFIFQYYREEENGRGNFPPRFSGLQFPNYSSELNVNALELDDSALYLCASSWDRVGAEAFFGQGTRLTVV.